This T cell receptor beta chain was observed in a study of T cell repertoires in cytomegalovirus infection (dated by TCRdb to between 2019 and 2020). General notes on the study: The peptide stimulations were aimed at well-studied HLA-B-restricted epitopes as well as recently identified HLA-C-restricted CMV epitopes, whose presentation resists viral immunomodulation. Donor HLA type was relevant to the analysis, because carriage of CMV infection together with the matching HLA type was indicated by public TCR beta signatures.

The sample's treatment or condition, from its label and the paper: in vitro stimulation with specific CMV peptide epitopes to enrich CMV-specific T cells. Clipping removes 1 base from V and 1 base from J, with 2 as the unmatched junction base count. The germline V gene provides CDR1 LGHNA and CDR2 YSLEER. The CDR3 covers 16 residues, taking in both the cysteine and the phenylalanine. Only the CDR3 region is kept as DNA, spanning 48 bases read in frame from base 1. The instrument given in TCRdb is Illumina HiSeq 1500. TCRdb took the public reads, trimmed them with fastp at Q25, ran MiXCR for clone calling and kept in-frame beta chains. Every distinct CDR3 protein forms one entry, paired with its most common genes and DNA. Here the sample has a few hundred thousand distinct CDR3 sequences; 33% occur a single time. The leading ten clones occupy 15% to 20% of the sample. Broader findings and caveats from the paper: In both this cohort and an independent roughly 400-donor cohort, the cumulative frequency of public TCR beta family members distinguished carriers of CMV infection plus the relevant HLA type. The ex vivo response was dominated by HLA-C-restricted CMV-specific TCR beta clonotypes, which also provided the single most frequent clonotype in two of eight donors.

Worth noting for this clonotype: It has no known antigen specificity. No base quality information exists; no much larger clone differs at one position.

This TCR derives from a human donor in good health (CMV status not recorded). Some clones in this sample may be carry-over from other donors' samples. In this chain, TRBV4-3 is recombined with TRBJ2-1; 9 of the junction bases match TRBD1. This material consisted of cultured PBMCs, taken from culture after CMV antigen stimulation. The DNA reads as follows: TGCGCCAGCAGCCAAGTAGACAGGGGGTCCTACAATGAGCAGTTCTTC. Its coded protein is CASSQVDRGSYNEQFF.